The source of this T cell receptor beta chain is a study of shared clonotypes between healthy human individuals. Overall study results and limits: Clonotype sharing levels among donors were expected to vary with sequencing depth.

V was shortened by 0 bases and J by 4 bases, with 11 bases between the two germline ends. In germline, CDR1 is SGHRS, CDR2 YFSETQ. This CDR3 comprises 16 residues. About this clone: Its target is unknown.

It was across several immunoSEQ plates that each subset's genomic DNA was evenly split. On ten immunoSEQ deep assay plates, unsorted PBMC DNA was sequenced. Assay used: immunoSEQ multiplex PCR; TCRdb lists only in-frame clones, some missing. The sample holds around 500,000 clones, about 76% seen once. The TCR comes from a woman aged 40 to 55 in good health. Some clones in this sample may be carry-over from other donors' samples. The specimen sequenced was PBMCs. This chain links TRBV5-1 with TRBJ1-6; D is uncertain. The CDR3: CASSLGAREYNSPLHF. The CDR3 DNA is TGCGCCAGCAGCTTGGGGGCGAGAGAGTATAATTCACCCCTCCACTTT.